These T cell receptor beta chains were read from a single sample in a study of T-cell reconstitution after alpha-beta-depleted transplantation in children. TCRdb re-called the PCR reads with MiXCR, one entry per CDR3 protein. The sample carries almost 500,000 distinct CDR3 sequences, around 12% recorded once. The sample consisted of PBMCs from the stem cell graft donor, taken from the stem cell graft. These receptors were collected from a human donor who donated a stem cell graft to a child with combined immunodeficiency. The CDR3 runs from the conserved cysteine through the conserved F or W. The D gene is left open where the match is weak.

J	V	D	CDR3
TRBJ1-5	TRBV6-6	TRBD1	CASSWGQGGSSNQPQHF
TRBJ2-1	TRBV6-2/TRBV6-3	.	CASSYRWGSSYNEQFF
TRBJ2-1	TRBV29-1	TRBD2	CSAERQRDYNEQFF
TRBJ1-1	TRBV5-1	.	CASTLLGQLNTEAFF
TRBJ1-1	TRBV12-3/TRBV12-4	.	CASSPQETTEAFF
TRBJ1-1	TRBV20-1	.	CSAVWGTEAFF
TRBJ2-1	TRBV12-3/TRBV12-4	.	CASSFLRGARNEQFF
TRBJ2-1	TRBV7-8	TRBD2	CASSLRLAGRTEQFF
TRBJ2-7	TRBV9	.	CASSEAEPSYEQYF
TRBJ2-1	TRBV27	TRBD2	CASSLWSGRSGEQFF
TRBJ1-2	TRBV5-1	TRBD1	CASSPGDSNYGYTF
TRBJ2-3	TRBV28	.	CASSPTSSSTDTQYF
TRBJ2-7	TRBV7-2	TRBD1	CASSSDGTGVWEQYF
TRBJ2-3	TRBV24-1	TRBD2	CATSESGRTDTQYF
TRBJ2-3	TRBV20-1	.	CSAPPGQPLSSTDTQYF
TRBJ2-5	TRBV19	TRBD2	CASSGLAGGPKTQYF
TRBJ2-7	TRBV20-1	.	CSAREPGYEQYF
TRBJ1-1	TRBV7-2	TRBD1	CASILRTGVLNTEAFF
TRBJ2-7	TRBV5-1	TRBD1	CASTPGQGALNEQYF
TRBJ1-1	TRBV5-8	.	CASSLVDRTEAFF
TRBJ2-3	TRBV13	.	CASSSSEETQYF
TRBJ1-2	TRBV7-9	TRBD1	CASSEGQALNYGYTF
TRBJ2-3	TRBV4-1	.	CASSQAPGAGDTQYF
TRBJ2-3	TRBV7-9	.	CASSLGGVLVFTDTQYF
TRBJ2-1	TRBV2	.	CASSDPGAPNNEQFF
TRBJ2-7	TRBV4-3	TRBD2	CASSHKLGLAGSYEQYF
TRBJ2-3	TRBV11-3	.	CASSLEGLADTQYF
TRBJ2-5	TRBV12-3/TRBV12-4	.	CASSLQAGNMRF
TRBJ1-5	TRBV12-3/TRBV12-4	.	CASSLSRGTQPQHF
TRBJ1-1	TRBV15	TRBD1	CATSRLKTGGNTEAFF
TRBJ1-5	TRBV7-2	TRBD1	CASSWGQVNQPQHF
TRBJ2-1	TRBV30	.	CAWSVWRNEQFF
TRBJ2-7	TRBV7-9	TRBD2	CASSPTSGRRHSYEQYF
TRBJ2-2	TRBV7-6	.	CASSLAWGSGELFF
TRBJ2-3	TRBV28	TRBD1	CASSLPTGGTDTQYF
TRBJ1-5	TRBV29-1	TRBD1	CSGIRDRAGDSNQPQHF
TRBJ2-7	TRBV20-1	TRBD1	CSARVGDRAVEQYF
TRBJ2-4	TRBV7-2	.	CASSPRLGKNIQYF
TRBJ2-7	TRBV4-3	TRBD1	CASSQVYRGQPYEQYF
TRBJ2-3	TRBV12-3/TRBV12-4	TRBD1	CASSSGTTRGDTQYF
TRBJ2-7	TRBV20-1	TRBD2	CSPRAGVEQYF
TRBJ2-7	TRBV6-5	.	CASSHFSGIKEPLYEQYF
TRBJ2-7	TRBV10-3	TRBD2	CATLGGSGSPYEQYF
TRBJ1-3	TRBV27	.	CASSPRGRPGNTIYF
TRBJ2-5	TRBV27	.	CASSLFLGQETQYF
TRBJ2-1	TRBV6-4	.	CASHIGGSFPWRSYNEQFF
TRBJ2-7	TRBV12-3/TRBV12-4	.	CASSHGGIPYEQYF
TRBJ1-1	TRBV5-1	.	CASRDTGNLYTEAFF
TRBJ2-1	TRBV20-1	TRBD2	CSARDPGLAANNEQFF
TRBJ1-3	TRBV12-5	TRBD1	CASGLVWDRVGNTIYF
TRBJ2-7	TRBV6-1	TRBD1	CASWGGQGSYEQYF
TRBJ1-1	TRBV12-3/TRBV12-4	.	CASSMHNRDTEAFF
TRBJ2-5	TRBV12-3/TRBV12-4	.	CASSLPGAQETQYF
TRBJ2-7	TRBV5-1	TRBD1	CASSLRDRTLYEQYF
TRBJ2-5	TRBV6-2/TRBV6-3	.	CASSPIKGRSRETQYF